This entry features one TCR beta chain sequence. This specimen comes from a study of blood T cell repertoires in COVID-19. Study in general: Sites across the United States, Italy and Spain contributed samples from acute and convalescent COVID-19. From T cells, B-cell-depleted T cells, or PBMCs came the material, which was cDNA or gDNA.

In the source study's methods: Amplified reference gene primers provided the basis for estimating nucleated cell counts. Sequencing was performed with immunoSEQ multiplex PCR; in TCRdb, only in-frame clones are kept and a portion is missing. V and J calls and clone size follow that table, whereas D and trimming were derived from the DNA. The data hold 35,000 to 45,000 clones, with around 79% observed a single time. V was trimmed by 0 bases and J by 0 bases, leaving 11 bases between them. The CDR3 has 16 residues. Germline V lookup: CDR1 KGHSH, CDR2 LQKENI. The chain uses TRBV18 and TRBJ1-1; weak D call: TRBD1 (6 bases). This clonotype was obtained from a human donor in a cohort sampled during active COVID-19. Input material: peripheral blood. Here the CDR3 DNA reads TGTGCCAGCTCACCACCTTCCAGGGACATGAACACTGAAGCTTTCTTT. It yields the protein CASSPPSRDMNTEAFF. Supplemented by reference TRBV18 and TRBJ1-1, the full variable domain reads NAGVMQNPRHLVRRRGQEARLRCSPMKGHSHVYWYRQLPEEGLKFMVYLQKENIIDESGMPKERFSAEFPKEGPSILRIQQVVRGDSAAYFCASSPPSRDMNTEAFFGQGTRLTVV.